A single TCR beta chain is shown here with its context. Its antigen is still unknown. This entry comes from a study of OX40 agonist ivuxolimab in advanced cancers. At the level of the study: Ivuxolimab, which patients received intravenously every 2 weeks, was dosed at 0.01 to 10 mg/kg. Of the participants, approximately 40% had some prior anti-PD-1, anti-PD-L1 or anti-CTLA-4 therapy, which was allowed.

Points from the study as a whole: With doses of 0.1 to 3.0 mg/kg, CD4+ and CD8+ blood T cells had undergone clonal expansion by week 6.

The CDR3 is 17 amino acids. Trimming removed 5 bases from V and 10 bases from J; junction bases left unmatched: 16. Germline CDR1 SSHAT, CDR2 FNYEAQ (reference sequence). TCRdb's copy holds only in-frame clones and misses some; the assay was immunoSEQ multiplex PCR. This table holds roughly 86,000 clones, 80% to 90% found once. The source of this sequence is an adult with an advanced solid tumor such as melanoma, head and neck, liver or kidney cancer. Sequencing was performed on CD4+ or CD8+ T cells sorted from blood, taken in a trial of the OX40 agonist ivuxolimab. The chain combines TRBV7-7 with TRBJ2-1; the match to TRBD2 covers 11 bases. CDR3 residues: CASSPGLAGQAWAEQFF. The CDR3 nucleotides are TGTGCCAGCAGCCCTGGACTAGCGGGTCAAGCCTGGGCAGAGCAGTTCTTC.